This is a list of T cell receptor beta chains from one sample in a study of early T cells in non-severe SARS-CoV-2 infection. One entry per CDR3 protein, called by TCRdb with MiXCR from the 5' RACE reads. Of 68,000 or so distinct CDR3 sequences listed, about a tenth are singletons. Sequencing used whole blood. The receptors here all came from an adult who was a healthcare worker with PCR-confirmed SARS-CoV-2 infection or an uninfected control (not recorded which). The CDR3 runs from the conserved cysteine through the conserved F or W. A D gene is named only where the DNA matches it firmly. Rows give clone size only sometimes, using once, few, many, or a class for an expanded clone.

J | size | V | D | CDR3 | DNA
TRBJ2-1 | NA | TRBV20-1 | NA | CSASTPLNEQFF | TGCAGTGCTTCGACCCCCCTCAATGAGCAGTTCTTC
TRBJ2-7 | NA | TRBV28 | NA | CASSRHDRDIPEQYF | TGTGCCAGCAGCCGCCACGATCGGGACATCCCCGAGCAGTACTTC
TRBJ1-2 | NA | TRBV7-2 | NA | CASSLAVEPNYGYTF | TGTGCCAGCAGCTTAGCGGTAGAACCTAACTATGGCTACACCTTC
TRBJ2-3 | NA | TRBV10-3 | NA | CAINDGGTDTQYF | TGTGCCATCAACGACGGAGGCACAGATACGCAGTATTTT
TRBJ2-7 | many | TRBV10-3 | TRBD1 | CAISGGDRVNYEQYF | TGTGCCATCAGTGGGGGGGACAGGGTAAATTACGAGCAGTACTTC
TRBJ1-2 | NA | TRBV4-3 | TRBD1 | CASSQDRQGAGYGYTF | TGCGCCAGCAGCCAAGATCGACAGGGAGCGGGCTATGGCTACACCTTC
TRBJ1-1 | NA | TRBV6-6 | TRBD1 | CASTSLAGQVSEAFF | TGTGCCAGCACTTCTCTGGCGGGACAGGTCTCTGAAGCTTTCTTT
TRBJ2-2 | few | TRBV25-1 | NA | CASSAPRGVGELFF | TGTGCCAGCAGTGCCCCAAGGGGGGTCGGGGAGCTGTTTTTT
TRBJ2-7 | NA | TRBV7-8 | TRBD1 | CASRSDTGGSYEQYF | TGTGCCAGCAGGTCCGATACAGGGGGCTCCTACGAGCAGTACTTC
TRBJ1-1 | few | TRBV20-1 | NA | CSARTVNTEAFF | TGCAGTGCTAGGACCGTAAACACTGAAGCTTTCTTT
TRBJ1-2 | NA | TRBV15 | TRBD1 | CATSTKQGKGPYTF | TGTGCCACCAGCACCAAACAGGGGAAGGGCCCATACACCTTC
TRBJ1-4 | few | TRBV6-5 | NA | CASRTWGAQDEKLFF | TGTGCCAGCAGGACTTGGGGGGCGCAGGATGAAAAACTGTTTTTT
TRBJ1-6 | NA | TRBV9 | NA | CASSPGQSNSPLHF | TGTGCCAGCAGCCCAGGACAGTCTAATTCACCCCTCCACTTT
TRBJ2-7 | NA | TRBV5-1 | NA | CASSLDVGYEQYF | TGCGCCAGCAGCTTGGACGTAGGGTACGAGCAGTACTTC
TRBJ1-4 | many | TRBV7-8 | NA | CASSPNRVTNEKLFF | TGTGCCAGCAGCCCCAACAGGGTTACTAATGAAAAACTGTTTTTT
TRBJ2-2 | few | TRBV4-1 | NA | CASSQAPQGRFGELFF | TGCGCCAGCAGCCAAGCCCCCCAGGGGCGATTCGGGGAGCTGTTTTTT
TRBJ2-7 | NA | TRBV7-9 | TRBD1 | CASSPGGTGNSYEQYF | TGTGCCAGCAGCCCGGGCGGGACAGGGAACTCCTACGAGCAGTACTTC
TRBJ2-2 | NA | TRBV10-1 | TRBD1 | CASSDGQADTGELFF | TGCGCCAGCAGTGACGGACAGGCGGACACCGGGGAGCTGTTTTTT
TRBJ2-5 | many | TRBV20-1 | NA | CSVQGRETQYF | TGCAGTGTCCAGGGTCGTGAGACCCAGTACTTC
TRBJ2-1 | NA | TRBV12-3/TRBV12-4 | NA | CASSSGHEQFF | TGTGCCAGCAGTTCCGGACATGAGCAGTTCTTC
TRBJ2-1 | NA | TRBV20-1 | TRBD2 | CSARGGRANNEQFF | TGCAGTGCTAGGGGCGGGAGGGCCAACAATGAGCAGTTCTTC
TRBJ2-7 | many | TRBV20-1 | TRBD2 | CSAPKLAGDYEQYF | TGCAGTGCCCCTAAGCTAGCGGGGGACTACGAGCAGTACTTC
TRBJ2-7 | NA | TRBV14 | NA | CASSQEGGTYEQYF | TGTGCCAGCAGCCAGGAGGGGGGTACCTACGAGCAGTACTTC
TRBJ2-7 | few | TRBV19 | NA | CASSKTRPNEQYF | TGTGCCAGTAGTAAGACTAGACCGAACGAGCAGTACTTC
TRBJ1-1 | many | TRBV20-1 | NA | CSAFQGANTEAFF | TGCAGTGCTTTTCAGGGTGCGAACACTGAAGCTTTCTTT
TRBJ2-1 | NA | TRBV7-8 | NA | CASSLAGLNEQFF | TGTGCCAGCAGCTTAGCGGGGCTTAATGAGCAGTTCTTC
TRBJ1-6 | few | TRBV6-5 | NA | CASNRLHYNSPLHF | TGTGCCAGCAACCGACTGCACTATAATTCACCCCTCCACTTT
TRBJ1-5 | many | TRBV12-3/TRBV12-4 | TRBD1 | CASSSTGNQPQHF | TGTGCCAGCAGTTCGACAGGGAATCAGCCCCAGCATTTT
TRBJ2-7 | many | TRBV7-8 | NA | CASSPSGTPYEQYF | TGTGCCAGCAGCCCCTCCGGGACCCCCTACGAGCAGTACTTC
TRBJ1-1 | NA | TRBV5-1 | NA | CASSLASAFGPLRDTEAFF | TGCGCCAGCAGCTTGGCCTCGGCATTTGGGCCCCTGAGGGACACTGAAGCTTTCTTT
TRBJ2-1 | many | TRBV7-9 | NA | CASKASGNEQFF | TGTGCCAGCAAGGCCAGCGGCAATGAGCAGTTCTTC
TRBJ2-3 | NA | TRBV27 | NA | CASRPAGMTDTQYF | TGTGCCAGCCGACCGGCAGGGATGACAGATACGCAGTATTTT
TRBJ1-3 | many | TRBV20-1 | NA | CSARPPGQKFPYSGNTIYF | TGCAGTGCTAGACCCCCGGGACAAAAGTTCCCTTACTCTGGAAACACCATATATTTT
TRBJ2-2 | few | TRBV6-1 | NA | CASSRISDTGELFF | TGTGCCAGCAGCCGGATTTCTGACACCGGGGAGCTGTTTTTT
TRBJ2-7 | NA | TRBV7-2 | NA | CASSLGRGLYEQYF | TGTGCCAGCAGCTTAGGGCGGGGCCTATACGAGCAGTACTTC
TRBJ2-1 | few | TRBV20-1 | NA | CSVSGIAVHYNEQFF | TGCAGTGTTTCGGGGATAGCGGTCCACTACAATGAGCAGTTCTTC
TRBJ2-7 | NA | TRBV28 | NA | CASSNRGGEQYF | TGTGCCAGCAGCAACAGGGGAGGCGAGCAGTACTTC
TRBJ2-1 | NA | TRBV29-1 | NA | CSVGDEQFF | TGCAGCGTTGGTGACGAGCAGTTCTTC
TRBJ2-3 | few | TRBV4-3 | TRBD1 | CASSQVFRQGGADTQYF | TGCGCCAGCAGCCAAGTTTTTCGACAGGGGGGTGCAGATACGCAGTATTTT
TRBJ1-2 | few | TRBV6-2/TRBV6-3 | NA | CASTYRTESNYGYTF | TGTGCCAGCACTTACCGGACGGAGTCTAACTATGGCTACACCTTC
TRBJ2-7 | few | TRBV9 | NA | CASSVGSGDWEQYF | TGTGCCAGCAGCGTAGGATCCGGGGACTGGGAGCAGTACTTC
TRBJ1-1 | many | TRBV27 | NA | CASRVTNTNTEAFF | TGTGCCAGCAGGGTCACAAACACGAACACTGAAGCTTTCTTT
TRBJ2-1 | NA | TRBV7-9 | NA | CASSLSSGEQFF | TGTGCCAGCAGCCTTTCCTCCGGTGAGCAGTTCTTC
TRBJ1-2 | few | TRBV3-1 | NA | CASSQGGARVNYTF | TGTGCCAGCAGCCAGGGAGGCGCCCGAGTGAACTACACCTTC
TRBJ2-5 | few | TRBV2 | TRBD2 | CASRLEREGTQETQYF | TGTGCCAGCAGGTTGGAGCGGGAGGGGACCCAAGAGACCCAGTACTTC
TRBJ2-1 | NA | TRBV6-1 | NA | CASSEANPTHEQFF | TGTGCCAGCAGTGAAGCGAATCCGACCCATGAGCAGTTCTTC